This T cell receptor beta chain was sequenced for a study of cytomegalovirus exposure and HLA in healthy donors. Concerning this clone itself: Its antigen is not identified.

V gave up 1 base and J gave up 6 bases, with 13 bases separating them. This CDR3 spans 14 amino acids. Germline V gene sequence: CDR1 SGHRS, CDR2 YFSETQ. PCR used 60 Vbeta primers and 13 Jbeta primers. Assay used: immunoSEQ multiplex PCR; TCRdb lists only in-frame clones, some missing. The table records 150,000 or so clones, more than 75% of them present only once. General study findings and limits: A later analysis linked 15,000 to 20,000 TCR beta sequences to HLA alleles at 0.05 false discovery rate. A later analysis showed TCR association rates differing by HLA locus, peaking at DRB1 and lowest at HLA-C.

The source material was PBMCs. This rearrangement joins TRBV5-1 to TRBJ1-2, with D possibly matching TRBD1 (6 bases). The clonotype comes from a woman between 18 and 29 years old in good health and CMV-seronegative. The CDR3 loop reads CASSLLDSANGYTF. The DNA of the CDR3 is TGCGCCAGCAGCTTGCTGGACAGCGCTAATGGCTACACCTTC.